These 13 T cell receptor beta chains originate from one sample sequenced in a study of regulatory T cells in long-lasting Graves disease. The authors built TCR beta libraries using iRepertoire HTBI primers and Arm-PCR of CDR3 regions. TCRdb recomputed calls from the multiplex PCR reads with MiXCR, one row per CDR3 protein. The table shows more than 350,000 distinct CDR3 sequences, with around 14% occurring only once. Time point in this sample: newly diagnosed GD, antithyroid drugs for less than 3 months. RNA extracted from PBMCs served as the sequencing template. This sample also appeared in a second study, on T cells in Graves' hyperthyroidism and ophthalmopathy.

The sequenced sample was peripheral blood mononuclear cells (PBMCs), obtained at new diagnosis, from a patient treated with antithyroid drugs. These receptors originate from a woman in her 30s with Graves disease.

In this sample, this clonotype turned up many times. J is TRBJ2-4 and V is TRBV28; 7 bases align to TRBD1. J gave up 3 bases and V 8 bases, and 7 bases lay outside the gene matches. Germline V gives CDR1 MDHEN, CDR2 SYDVKM. The CDR3 extends over 14 amino acids. CDR3 amino acids: CASSEGTVKNIQYF. Here the CDR3 DNA reads TGTGCCAGCTCTGAGGGGACAGTCAAAAACATTCAGTACTTC.

This clonotype was seen repeatedly, ten times or more. The genes are TRBV5-1 and TRBJ2-1; D possibly uses TRBD1 or TRBD2 (5 bases each). The CDR3 is 15 residues long. CDR1 is SGHRS and CDR2 is YFSETQ in the germline V gene. Trimming left V 0 bases short and J 10 bases short, with 17 bases between. The CDR3 loop is CASSLGGRQTGEQFF. CDR3 in DNA: TGCGCCAGCAGCTTGGGTGGCAGACAGACGGGGGAGCAGTTCTTC.

The J gene is TRBJ2-3, the V gene TRBV19; no definite D call. Trimming took 0 bases from V and 1 from J, leaving 8 bases between them. The CDR3 extends over 15 amino acids. In germline, CDR1 is LNHDA, CDR2 SQIVND (reference sequence). The CDR3: CASSIDSGRTDTQYF. CDR3 coding DNA: TGTGCCAGTAGTATAGATTCAGGCCGCACAGATACGCAGTATTTT.

This clonotype was recorded once. The chain uses TRBV14 and TRBJ2-2, with a tentative D call TRBD2 (6 bases). Germline V CDR1 and CDR2: SGHDN, FVKESK. Trimming cost V 0 bases and J 6 bases, with 20 bases left between them. The CDR3 is 18 amino acids. The CDR3 DNA reads TGTGCCAGCAGCCAAGAAGTGGGTGCCGGGAGAGGGGCCGGGGAGCTGTTTTTT. Protein sequence: CASSQEVGAGRGAGELFF.

This clonotype was recorded at least ten times. This chain uses TRBV11-3 with TRBJ2-7; tentatively, D is TRBD2 (6 bases). CDR1 is SGHNT and CDR2 is YENEEA in the germline V gene. Trimming pared 1 base from V and 6 bases from J, leaving 16 bases between. This CDR3 has 15 amino acids. The CDR3 protein is CASSLGGDLRSEQYF. The CDR3, as DNA: TGTGCCAGCAGCTTAGGGGGGGACCTAAGGAGCGAGCAGTACTTC.

The J gene is TRBJ2-1, the V gene TRBV28, with D perhaps matching TRBD1 or TRBD2 (5 bases each). This CDR3 comprises 17 residues. V was trimmed by 7 bases and J by 5 bases, leaving 24 bases between them. Germline V CDR1 and CDR2: MDHEN, SYDVKM. The CDR3 sequence: CASNPGAAAYYNNEQFF. The CDR3 coding sequence is TGTGCCAGCAATCCTGGGGCAGCGGCCTACTACAACAATGAGCAGTTCTTC.

This clonotype was recorded many times. The rearrangement links TRBV30 to TRBJ2-1; 7 positions agree with TRBD2. This CDR3 contains 15 residues. V shed 3 bases, J shed 6 bases, and the junction held 11 bases outside the gene matches. The germline gives CDR1 GTSNPN, CDR2 SVGIG (reference sequence). In nucleotides, the CDR3 is TGTGCCTGGAGGGGGGGGGGAGTAGGTGGCAATGAGCAGTTCTTC. Its translation: CAWRGGGVGGNEQFF.

This clonotype appeared many times. CDR3 bases: TGCAGTGCTAGAGATCCGAGTAGGAGCACAGATACGCAGTATTTT. It encodes CSARDPSRSTDTQYF. V and J are TRBV20-1 and TRBJ2-3; no definite D call. Trimming pared 0 bases from V and 0 bases from J, leaving 10 bases between. The germline gives CDR1 DFQATT, CDR2 SNEGSKA (reference sequence). The CDR3 totals 15 residues.

This clonotype has only a few counts. CDR3 sequence: CASSFPGQGIGELFF. The CDR3, as DNA: TGTGCCAGCAGTTTCCCGGGACAGGGAATCGGGGAGCTGTTTTTT. The chain links TRBV28 to TRBJ2-2; the match to TRBD1 covers 9 bases. The CDR3 spans 15 residues. V was pared by 3 bases and J by 7 bases, with 6 bases of the junction left unmatched. Germline assignment: CDR1 MDHEN and CDR2 SYDVKM.

There are many counts of this clonotype. This rearrangement joins TRBV5-1 to TRBJ1-1; 7 nucleotides match TRBD1. Germline loops: CDR1 SGHRS, CDR2 YFSETQ. The CDR3 consists of 14 residues. Trimming cost V 4 bases and J 1 base; bases outside gene matches: 4. DNA for the CDR3: TGCGCCAGCAGCGCGGGACAGACGAACACTGAAGCTTTCTTT. Translating it yields CASSAGQTNTEAFF.

This clonotype has ten or more counts. This rearrangement joins TRBV15 to TRBJ2-7, with a possible D match to TRBD1 (5 bases). The CDR3 loop spans 17 amino acids. Trimming shortened V by 0 bases and J by 1 base, and 16 bases separated the two germline ends. The germline V gene has CDR1 LNHNV and CDR2 YYDKDF (reference sequence). The DNA for the CDR3 is TGTGCCACCAGCAGAGAAGTAGGGGCCTGGGCATCCTACGAGCAGTACTTC. Translating gives CATSREVGAWASYEQYF.

The chain combines TRBV2 with TRBJ1-6; TRBD1 matches 7 bases. Trimming removed 7 bases from V and 10 bases from J; junction bases left unmatched: 16. The germline V gene encodes CDR1 SNHLY and CDR2 FYNNEI. This CDR3 has 16 amino acids. In nucleotides, the CDR3 is TGTGCCAGCAATGCGGCAGGGGGTGGCCTTGGGTCACCCCTCCACTTT. Protein product: CASNAAGGGLGSPLHF.

This clonotype was observed many times. The rearrangement links TRBV5-1 to TRBJ1-2, with a weak D call TRBD1 (6 bases). The V gene lost 0 bases and the J gene lost 8 bases, with 17 bases spanning the gap. CDR1 is SGHRS and CDR2 is YFSETQ in the germline V gene. The CDR3 extends over 15 amino acids. CDR3 protein: CASSLDAGGKIGYTF. In nucleotides, the CDR3 is TGCGCCAGCAGCTTGGACGCTGGGGGCAAGATAGGCTACACCTTC.